The 26 T cell receptor beta chains below were found in one sample sequenced in a study of regulatory T cells in long-lasting Graves disease. Noted time point: persistent/refractory GD, antithyroid drugs over 5 years with positive TRAb. The TCR library used RNA extracted from PBMCs. The TCR beta library used iRepertoire HTBI primers with Arm-PCR amplification of CDR3. TCRdb itself ran the multiplex PCR reads through MiXCR, one entry per CDR3 protein. The sample holds 350,000 to 500,000 distinct CDR3 sequences; 21% are singletons and the top ten take about 13%. Sequencing was performed on peripheral blood mononuclear cells (PBMCs), taken when the disease was refractory, from a patient treated with antithyroid drugs. The receptors derive from a female donor with Graves disease.

As to this clonotype: This may stem from a read error, because a much larger clone lies one nucleotide away. The chain carries TRBV20-1 and TRBJ1-4; D remains unclear. The CDR3 length is 12 residues. Germline CDR1 reads DFQATT; CDR2 reads SNEGSKA (reference sequence). The CDR3 reads CSARSAGEKPFF. The CDR3 coding sequence is TGCAGTGCTAGGTCCGCCGGTGAAAAACCGTTTTTT.

In its sample, this clonotype was seen a few times. CDR3 amino acids: CASSPDRHEQYF. CDR3 DNA: TGTGCCAGCAGCCCAGACCGTCACGAGCAGTACTTC. V usage is TRBV6-1 and J usage is TRBJ2-7; D unclear. With 6 bases removed from V and 5 bases from J, the gap between germline ends came to 11 bases. Per germline, CDR1 MNHNS and CDR2 SASEGT. The CDR3 extends over 12 amino acids.

This clonotype showed up many times. The chain employs TRBV6-5 and TRBJ2-7, with 7 bases aligning to TRBD2. Germline V CDR1 and CDR2: MNHEY, SVGAGI. The CDR3 extends over 16 amino acids. V trimming: 2 bases; J trimming: 4 bases; junction bases outside the gene matches: 11. The CDR3 DNA reads TGTGCCAGCAGTTACGAGTTTGGGGGGGTTTCGTACGAGCAGTACTTC. It translates to CASSYEFGGVSYEQYF.

The sample holds many counts of this clonotype. V is TRBV28 and J is TRBJ2-5, with D perhaps TRBD1 or TRBD2 (5 bases each). In germline, CDR1 is MDHEN, CDR2 SYDVKM. Trimming removed 7 bases at V and 5 bases at J, with 20 bases between. The CDR3 is 15 residues long. CDR3 DNA: TGTGCCAGCACCTTAGGGCCGGGGACCTGGGAGACCCAGTACTTC. This sequence encodes CASTLGPGTWETQYF.

There are many counts of this clonotype. V gene TRBV20-1 combines with J gene TRBJ2-5; D may be TRBD1 or TRBD2 (5 bases each). This CDR3 comprises 12 residues. CDR1 is DFQATT and CDR2 is SNEGSKA in the germline V gene (reference sequence). Trimming pared 3 bases from V and 5 bases from J, leaving 10 bases between. The CDR3 spells CSASGGNETQYF. CDR3 DNA sequence: TGCAGTGCTAGTGGGGGTAACGAGACCCAGTACTTC.

In this sample, this clonotype turned up many times. The rearrangement links TRBV2 to TRBJ2-5; no clear D. Looked up from germline, CDR1 is SNHLY and CDR2 is FYNNEI. This CDR3 has 14 residues. The ends were cut back, 7 bases at V and 5 bases at J, with 17 bases in the middle. The CDR3 DNA follows: TGTGCCAGCACTCTAGGCCCCCGTTTGGAGACCCAGTACTTC. Translation: CASTLGPRLETQYF.

This clonotype has a count of ten or more. The chain combines TRBV2 with TRBJ1-2; maybe TRBD1 (5 bases). Germline V CDR1 and CDR2: SNHLY, FYNNEI. The CDR3 is made up of 14 amino acids. V lost 4 bases, J lost 8 bases, and 17 bases lay in between. The DNA for the CDR3 is TGTGCCAGCAGTGCTCGGCCAGGGATAGGCGGCTACACCTTC. Its translation: CASSARPGIGGYTF.

V usage is TRBV20-1 and J usage is TRBJ2-3, with 14 positions matching TRBD2. This CDR3 has 15 residues. Germline trimming cut 5 bases from V and 4 bases from J; bases unmatched to any gene: 5. Germline V gene data show CDR1 as DFQATT and CDR2 as SNEGSKA (reference sequence). This CDR3 reads CSAPSTSGRADTQYF. The CDR3 DNA sequence: TGCAGTGCTCCTTCGACTAGCGGGAGGGCAGATACGCAGTATTTT.

This clonotype was observed many times. The chain recombines TRBV6-1 with TRBJ1-5; no reliable D call. This CDR3 region has 14 residues. V lost 10 bases, J lost 2 bases, and 15 bases lay in between. Looked up from germline, CDR1 is MNHNS and CDR2 is SASEGT. The CDR3 spells CATARAAGNQPQHF. In DNA form, the CDR3 reads TGTGCCACGGCGAGGGCAGCAGGCAATCAGCCCCAGCATTTT.

Note on this clonotype: A much bigger clone sits one base away, suggesting this may be a read error. The rearrangement links TRBV27 to TRBJ2-5; D remains unclear. This CDR3 contains 14 residues. V was shortened by 5 bases and J by 9 bases, with 19 bases between the two germline ends. Germline CDR1 reads MNHEY; CDR2 reads SMNVEV (reference sequence). The CDR3 protein is CASSDFSAGQSQYF. The DNA for the CDR3 is TGTGCCAGCAGTGATTTCTCGGCAGGCCAGTCCCAGTACTTC.

This clonotype has ten or more counts. The chain combines TRBV2 with TRBJ1-5; D unclear. Germline CDR1 is SNHLY and CDR2 is FYNNEI. Trimming pared 2 bases from V and 3 bases from J, leaving 5 bases between. The CDR3 covers 13 residues. CDR3 region: CASSEQLNQPQHF. CDR3 nucleotide sequence: TGTGCCAGCAGTGAACAGCTCAATCAGCCCCAGCATTTT.

The chain combines TRBV6-2 or TRBV6-3 with TRBJ2-6; D remains ambiguous. V lost 5 bases, J lost 2 bases, and 4 bases lay in between. Germline V gives CDR1 MNHEY, CDR2 SVGEGT. The CDR3 spans 13 residues. The DNA for the CDR3 is TGTGCCAGCAGTGACGCTGGGGCCAACGTCCTGACTTTC. It codes for CASSDAGANVLTF.

This clonotype was observed a handful of times. V usage is TRBV7-2 and J usage is TRBJ2-7, with 14 bases that match TRBD2. Trimming at V came to 0 bases and at J to 5 bases, leaving 3 bases not matched to a gene. This CDR3 has 16 residues. The germline gives CDR1 SGHTA, CDR2 FQGNSA. The CDR3: CASSLAGLAGAHEQYF. The CDR3 DNA is TGTGCCAGCAGCTTAGCGGGACTAGCGGGAGCGCACGAGCAGTACTTC.

This clonotype has ten or more counts. The rearrangement joins TRBV28 to TRBJ1-1, with 8 positions matching TRBD1. Germline V gene data show CDR1 as MDHEN and CDR2 as SYDVKM. The V gene end was trimmed by 3 bases and the J gene end by 3 bases; junction bases not matched to a gene: 9. This CDR3 region has 16 residues. The CDR3: CASSFTRTGKDTEAFF. CDR3 sequence (DNA): TGTGCCAGCAGTTTCACCCGGACAGGGAAGGACACTGAAGCTTTCTTT.

This clonotype showed up just once. The chain couples TRBV15 to TRBJ2-1; D call uncertain. Germline CDR1 and CDR2: LNHNV and YYDKDF (reference sequence). This CDR3 region has 11 residues. V was clipped by 1 base and J by 10 bases, with 5 bases between them. This CDR3 reads CATSRAQEQFF. CDR3 nucleotide sequence: TGTGCCACCAGCAGAGCCCAGGAGCAGTTCTTC.

This clonotype turned up a few times. The chain is built from TRBV4-1 and TRBJ2-1; 7 positions match TRBD2. V trimming: 5 bases; J trimming: 7 bases; junction bases outside the gene matches: 14. The CDR3 totals 16 residues. CDR1 is MGHRA, CDR2 YSYEKL, per germline. CDR3 amino acids: CASSGGDPYSPNEQFF. The DNA of the CDR3 is TGCGCCAGCAGCGGGGGGGACCCTTATTCGCCTAATGAGCAGTTCTTC.

The chain uses TRBV6-1 and TRBJ1-4; D is perhaps TRBD1 (5 bases). The CDR3 extends over 16 amino acids. Germline V CDR1 and CDR2: MNHNS, SASEGT. Trimming took 6 bases from V and 0 from J, leaving 14 bases between them. The DNA for the CDR3 is TGTGCCAGCAGCCCTGGACATTATGCAACTAATGAAAAACTGTTTTTT. Amino acids: CASSPGHYATNEKLFF.

The V and J genes are TRBV19 and TRBJ1-5, with D maybe TRBD1 (5 bases). V was trimmed by 5 bases and J by 5 bases, leaving 16 bases between them. CDR1 and CDR2 (germline): LNHDA, SQIVND (reference sequence). CDR3 length equals 15 residues. DNA for the CDR3: TGTGCCAGTAGTCAGGGAGTCAGGATGGATCAGCCCCAGCATTTT. It encodes CASSQGVRMDQPQHF.

There are many counts of this clonotype. J is TRBJ1-2 and V is TRBV30, with D possibly matching TRBD1 (5 bases). Per the germline V gene, CDR1 is GTSNPN and CDR2 is SVGIG (reference sequence). V was cut by 4 bases and J by 4 bases, with 16 bases left in between. CDR3 size: 14 residues. The CDR3 DNA is TGTGCCTGGATTCACCAGGGCCCACCCTATGGCTACACCTTC. Its translation: CAWIHQGPPYGYTF.

This clonotype showed up just a few times. V gene TRBV30 combines with J gene TRBJ1-1; 8 nucleotides agree with TRBD1. The CDR3 contains 12 residues. CDR1 and CDR2 from the germline V gene are GTSNPN and SVGIG (reference sequence). The V and J ends lost 6 bases and 7 bases, in that order; junction bases with no gene match: 7. CDR3 nucleotides: TGTGCCTGCCAACAGGGGGAGGTTGAAGCTTTCTTT. Protein product: CACQQGEVEAFF.

Notes on this clonotype: A much larger clonotype is one base distant, so this may be a read error. The chain is built from TRBV10-3 and TRBJ1-1, with D perhaps matching TRBD1 (5 bases). There are 14 residues in the CDR3. V gave up 3 bases and J gave up 4 bases, with 12 bases separating them. The germline CDR1 and CDR2 sequences are ENHRY and SYGVKD. The CDR3 bases are TGTGCCATCAGTGAAGGAGGGGCGGTCACTGAAGCTTTCTTT. This gives the protein CAISEGGAVTEAFF.

This clonotype was seen many times. The chain uses TRBV6-1 and TRBJ1-2; 9 positions agree with TRBD1. Unmatched junction bases numbered 6, after V lost 3 bases and J lost 4 bases. This CDR3 contains 15 residues. CDR1 is MNHNS, CDR2 SASEGT, per germline. The CDR3 spells CASSDRTGEAYGYTF. CDR3 sequence (DNA): TGTGCCAGCAGTGACAGGACAGGGGAGGCCTATGGCTACACCTTC.

The V call is TRBV30, the J call TRBJ1-2; 7 nucleotides agree with TRBD1. CDR3 size: 12 residues. Germline CDR1 GTSNPN, CDR2 SVGIG (reference sequence). V lost 2 bases, J lost 7 bases, and 4 bases stayed unmatched. Here the CDR3 DNA reads TGTGCCTGGAGTATAACAGGGGTTGGCTACACCTTC. Protein product: CAWSITGVGYTF.

The table lists this clonotype with many counts. The J gene is TRBJ2-2, the V gene TRBV6-2 or TRBV6-3; D tentatively reads TRBD1 or TRBD2 (5 bases each). The V and J ends lost 0 bases and 4 bases respectively, with 9 bases between them. The CDR3 is 15 amino acids. The V gene's germline CDR1 is MNHEY and CDR2 SVGEGT. The CDR3 DNA reads TGTGCCAGCAGTTACTCAAAAGGGACCACCGGGGAGCTGTTTTTT. This gives the protein CASSYSKGTTGELFF.

Written as DNA, the CDR3 is TGCGCCAGCACTCCGACAGGAGGGGCGATGAACACTGAAGCTTTCTTT. It specifies CASTPTGGAMNTEAFF. This chain connects TRBV5-1 to TRBJ1-1, with a weak D call TRBD1 (6 bases). Germline CDR1 reads SGHRS; CDR2 reads YFSETQ. V gave up 6 bases and J gave up 0 bases, with 18 bases separating them. This CDR3 contains 16 residues.

Regarding this clonotype: At one end the junction does not follow the germline gene, possibly because of a read error. The chain joins TRBV20-1 to TRBJ2-7; a weak D match, TRBD2 (6 bases). CDR3 size: 15 residues. Per germline, CDR1 DFQATT and CDR2 SNEGSKA (reference sequence). DNA for the CDR3: TGCAGTGCTAGAGAGGGGGGATACTACTCCGACGAGCAGTACTTC. It translates to CSAREGGYYSDEQYF.